A selection of T cell receptor beta chains follows, all from one sample in a study of blood T cell repertoires in COVID-19. Clones were read by immunoSEQ multiplex PCR, and TCRdb kept only the in-frame ones, dropping some. The sample consists of roughly 160,000 clones, more than 75% of them appearing once. The sequencing sample was made of peripheral blood. These receptors were taken from a woman in her 70s with COVID-19, enrolled during active disease. Each CDR3 is given with its conserved first and last residue. Each record gives: J gene, CDR3 length, D gene, V gene, clone size, CDR3 DNA, CDR3 protein. D genes are given only for firm matches. Not every row has a clone size; where given, it reads once, few, many or a size class.

j_gene: TRBJ2-4
len: 13
d_gene: -
v_gene: TRBV12-3/TRBV12-4
abundance: -
CDR3nt: TGTGCCAGCAGTTTATTAGGGGTAAACATTCAGTACTTC
CDR3aa: CASSLLGVNIQYF

j_gene: TRBJ2-1
len: 13
d_gene: -
v_gene: TRBV2
abundance: -
CDR3nt: TGTGCCAGCGGGCTGATCTCCTACAATGAGCAGTTCTTC
CDR3aa: CASGLISYNEQFF

j_gene: TRBJ1-3
len: 15
d_gene: -
v_gene: TRBV5-1
abundance: -
CDR3nt: TGCGCCAGCAGCGTTGGACGGGGCTCTGGAAACACCATATATTTT
CDR3aa: CASSVGRGSGNTIYF

j_gene: TRBJ1-2
len: 15
d_gene: TRBD1
v_gene: TRBV7-9
abundance: few
CDR3nt: TGTGCCAGCAGCTGGGGGACAGGAGAACTCTATGGCTACACCTTC
CDR3aa: CASSWGTGELYGYTF

j_gene: TRBJ1-1
len: 15
d_gene: -
v_gene: TRBV27
abundance: -
CDR3nt: TGTGCCAGCAGTTTTTCAGGAAAAATGAACACTGAAGCTTTCTTT
CDR3aa: CASSFSGKMNTEAFF

j_gene: TRBJ2-3
len: 15
d_gene: -
v_gene: TRBV4-2
abundance: -
CDR3nt: TGTGCCAGCAGCCTAGGACTCCCGAGCACAGATACGCAGTATTTT
CDR3aa: CASSLGLPSTDTQYF

j_gene: TRBJ1-5
len: 16
d_gene: -
v_gene: TRBV3-1/TRBV3-2
abundance: -
CDR3nt: TGTGCCAGCAGCCAAGGAGAGTGGAGGGGAAATCAGCCCCAGCATTTT
CDR3aa: CASSQGEWRGNQPQHF

j_gene: TRBJ2-6
len: 16
d_gene: -
v_gene: TRBV3-1/TRBV3-2
abundance: -
CDR3nt: TGTGCCAGCAGCCTAGGACATCTCTCTGGGGCCAACGTCCTGACTTTC
CDR3aa: CASSLGHLSGANVLTF

j_gene: TRBJ2-2
len: 15
d_gene: -
v_gene: TRBV19
abundance: few
CDR3nt: TGTGCCAGTAGACCAAGTGGGGAGATCTCCGGGGAGCTGTTTTTT
CDR3aa: CASRPSGEISGELFF

j_gene: TRBJ1-3
len: 13
d_gene: -
v_gene: TRBV2
abundance: -
CDR3nt: TGTGCCAGCTGCTGCAGCTCTGGAAACACCATATATTTT
CDR3aa: CASCCSSGNTIYF

j_gene: TRBJ1-1
len: 14
d_gene: -
v_gene: TRBV3-1/TRBV3-2
abundance: -
CDR3nt: TGTGCCAGCAGCCTTCTCAGGGGGAACACTGAAGCTTTCTTT
CDR3aa: CASSLLRGNTEAFF

j_gene: TRBJ1-5
len: 16
d_gene: TRBD1
v_gene: TRBV11-2
abundance: -
CDR3nt: TGTGCCAGCAGCTCTAACAGGGGTAAGCGCGATCAGCCCCAGCATTTT
CDR3aa: CASSSNRGKRDQPQHF

j_gene: TRBJ1-6
len: 12
d_gene: -
v_gene: TRBV6-1
abundance: -
CDR3nt: TGTGCCAGCAGTGACCCGGGACTACCCCTCCACTTT
CDR3aa: CASSDPGLPLHF

j_gene: TRBJ2-1
len: 13
d_gene: TRBD1
v_gene: TRBV29-1
abundance: once
CDR3nt: TGCAGCTCAAACGCACAGGGGGGCGGTGAGCAGTTCTTC
CDR3aa: CSSNAQGGGEQFF

j_gene: TRBJ1-2
len: 15
d_gene: -
v_gene: TRBV7-9
abundance: -
CDR3nt: TGTGCCAGCAGCTTAGGTCCAGGGGAGTACTATGGCTACACCTTC
CDR3aa: CASSLGPGEYYGYTF

j_gene: TRBJ2-7
len: 15
d_gene: -
v_gene: TRBV24-1
abundance: -
CDR3nt: TGTGCCACCAGTGATCCTAGGACAGACTCCTACGAGCAGTACTTC
CDR3aa: CATSDPRTDSYEQYF

j_gene: TRBJ2-7
len: 13
d_gene: -
v_gene: TRBV5-1
abundance: few
CDR3nt: TGCGCCAGCAGCTTACAGGGTTCCTACGAGCAGTACTTC
CDR3aa: CASSLQGSYEQYF

j_gene: TRBJ1-1
len: 14
d_gene: -
v_gene: TRBV5-1
abundance: -
CDR3nt: TGCGCCAGCAGCTCTACAGGGATGAACACTGAAGCTTTCTTT
CDR3aa: CASSSTGMNTEAFF

j_gene: TRBJ2-1
len: 13
d_gene: TRBD2
v_gene: TRBV15
abundance: -
CDR3nt: TGTGCCACCAGTAGCGGGGGTGGGCATGAGCAGTTCTTC
CDR3aa: CATSSGGGHEQFF

j_gene: TRBJ2-5
len: 17
d_gene: TRBD2
v_gene: TRBV3-1/TRBV3-2
abundance: -
CDR3nt: TGTGCCAGCAGCCTCGGACTAGCGGGGACCCCACAAGAGACCCAGTACTTC
CDR3aa: CASSLGLAGTPQETQYF

j_gene: TRBJ1-4
len: 15
d_gene: TRBD1
v_gene: TRBV5-1
abundance: -
CDR3nt: TGCGCCAGCAGCGAGGGGACAGCAACTAATGAAAAACTGTTTTTT
CDR3aa: CASSEGTATNEKLFF

j_gene: TRBJ1-5
len: 17
d_gene: TRBD1
v_gene: TRBV5-1
abundance: -
CDR3nt: TGCGCCAGCAGCTGGAAGGACAGGGTCTATAGCAATCAGCCCCAGCATTTT
CDR3aa: CASSWKDRVYSNQPQHF

j_gene: TRBJ2-3
len: 15
d_gene: -
v_gene: TRBV5-5
abundance: -
CDR3nt: TGTGCCAGCAGCTTTCCGGGGGGCGGGACAGATACGCAGTATTTT
CDR3aa: CASSFPGGGTDTQYF

j_gene: TRBJ1-2
len: 14
d_gene: -
v_gene: TRBV3-1/TRBV3-2
abundance: -
CDR3nt: TGTGCCAGCAGCCTTGGCAGGGTGGGCTTAGGCTACACCTTC
CDR3aa: CASSLGRVGLGYTF

j_gene: TRBJ1-2
len: 14
d_gene: -
v_gene: TRBV7-9
abundance: -
CDR3nt: TGTGCCAGCAGCTTAATTTCCGGGTTTGATGGCTACACCTTC
CDR3aa: CASSLISGFDGYTF

j_gene: TRBJ2-7
len: 14
d_gene: TRBD1
v_gene: TRBV10-3
abundance: -
CDR3nt: TGTGCCACAAAAGCGCAGGGGGTTTCCGACGAGCAGTACTTC
CDR3aa: CATKAQGVSDEQYF

j_gene: TRBJ1-1
len: 14
d_gene: TRBD1
v_gene: TRBV5-1
abundance: -
CDR3nt: TGCGCCAGCAGCCCCGGACAGGGGGACACTGAAGCTTTCTTT
CDR3aa: CASSPGQGDTEAFF

j_gene: TRBJ2-3
len: 15
d_gene: TRBD2
v_gene: TRBV15
abundance: -
CDR3nt: TGTGCCACCAGCGCTAGCGGGGGGGCCACAGATACGCAGTATTTT
CDR3aa: CATSASGGATDTQYF

j_gene: TRBJ1-2
len: 12
d_gene: -
v_gene: TRBV3-1/TRBV3-2
abundance: few
CDR3nt: TGTGCCAGCAGCCAAGCCCTCCGTGGCTACACCTTC
CDR3aa: CASSQALRGYTF

j_gene: TRBJ2-7
len: 15
d_gene: TRBD1
v_gene: TRBV6-6
abundance: -
CDR3nt: TGTGCCAGCAGTTACCGCGCCGGGACAGGCCACGAGCAGTACTTC
CDR3aa: CASSYRAGTGHEQYF

j_gene: TRBJ2-7
len: 17
d_gene: -
v_gene: TRBV14
abundance: once
CDR3nt: TGTGCCAGCAGCCCTTTCTCCCCGGACAGTTTCTCCTACGAGCAGTACTTC
CDR3aa: CASSPFSPDSFSYEQYF